These 19 T cell receptor beta chains originate from one sample sequenced in a study of regulatory T cells in long-lasting Graves disease (dated by TCRdb to about 2021). Sample time point, as interpreted from the label and publication: newly diagnosed GD, antithyroid drugs for less than 3 months. RNA was extracted from PBMCs in TRIzol for both TCR sequencing and RNA sequencing. The receptor library was made with multiplex PCR. The sample was run on an Illumina HiSeq 4000. To build TCR beta libraries, CDR3 regions were amplified by Arm-PCR using iRepertoire HTBI primers. TCRdb itself trimmed the public reads at Q25 with fastp, ran MiXCR and retained productive beta chains. Merged by CDR3 protein, the rows form single entries marked with the most common genes and DNA. This sample is represented by roughly 420,000 distinct CDR3 sequences; approximately 14% of them were singletons. The ten largest clones add up to approximately 19% of the sample.

This sample also appeared in a second study, on T cells in Graves' hyperthyroidism and ophthalmopathy.

The sample was peripheral blood mononuclear cells (PBMCs), taken at new diagnosis, from a patient treated with antithyroid drugs. These receptor sequences come from a woman between 45 and 65 years old with Graves disease. Donor details come from another sample of the same person, matched by shared clones.

This clonotype was observed a single time. The rearrangement joins TRBV7-9 to TRBJ2-7; 11 bases line up with TRBD2. The CDR3 totals 18 residues. Germline CDR1 SEHNR, CDR2 FQNEAQ (reference sequence). The trim removed 2 bases at V and 5 bases at J, leaving 14 bases unmatched. This CDR3 is CASSLTSRPSGRSDEQYF. CDR3 coding DNA: TGTGCCAGCAGCTTAACCTCCCGGCCTAGCGGGAGGTCCGACGAGCAGTACTTC.

This chain uses TRBV5-1 with TRBJ2-7; TRBD2 matches 12 bases. The germline V gene encodes CDR1 SGHRS and CDR2 YFSETQ. The length of the CDR3 is 18 residues. V was clipped by 1 base and J by 2 bases; unmatched bases: 10. The CDR3 loop reads CASSLTPYGLAGTYEQYF. DNA of the CDR3: TGCGCCAGCAGCTTGACCCCCTATGGACTAGCGGGAACCTACGAGCAGTACTTC.

This clonotype was counted ten times or more. V and J are TRBV29-1 and TRBJ2-2; possibly TRBD1 or TRBD2 for D (5 bases each). Germline V gives CDR1 SQVTM, CDR2 ANQGSEA. This CDR3 is built from 14 residues. The V end was cut by 7 bases, the J end by 1 base, with 13 bases between. CDR3 protein: CSGRGDGNTGELFF. In DNA form, the CDR3 reads TGCAGCGGCCGAGGGGACGGGAACACCGGGGAGCTGTTTTTT.

This clonotype came up many times. The chain uses TRBV6-1 and TRBJ2-7; tentative D call: TRBD1 (5 bases). With 7 bases removed from V and 2 bases from J, the gap between germline ends came to 9 bases. From germline, CDR1 is MNHNS and CDR2 SASEGT. This CDR3 has 12 residues. The CDR3 spells CASKDTTYEQYF. CDR3 DNA sequence: TGTGCCAGCAAGGACACAACCTACGAGCAGTACTTC.

This clonotype was detected many times. The rearrangement joins TRBV5-6 to TRBJ2-3; 7 positions match TRBD1. J gave up 1 base and V 4 bases, and 3 bases lay outside the gene matches. Per the germline V gene, CDR1 is SGHDT and CDR2 is YYEEEE. This CDR3 comprises 14 residues. The CDR3 sequence: CASSGQERTDTQYF. The DNA of the CDR3 is TGTGCCAGCAGCGGACAGGAGCGCACAGATACGCAGTATTTT.

This clonotype turned up a few times. The rearrangement uses TRBV30 and TRBJ2-2, with 8 bases aligning to TRBD1. J gave up 7 bases and V 0 bases, and 13 bases lay outside the gene matches. The germline gives CDR1 GTSNPN, CDR2 SVGIG (reference sequence). The CDR3 is 17 residues long. Written as DNA, the CDR3 is TGTGCCTGGAGTGTACCGGCCTGGACAGGGTCGAACGGGGAGCTGTTTTTT. This codes for CAWSVPAWTGSNGELFF.

This clonotype was seen repeatedly, ten times or more. Written as DNA, the CDR3 is TGTGCCAGCAGATCACAGGGATATAGCAATCAGCCCCAGCATTTT. This codes for CASRSQGYSNQPQHF. The V gene is TRBV2, the J gene TRBJ1-5, with D maybe TRBD1 (6 bases). Germline CDR1 and CDR2: SNHLY and FYNNEI. This CDR3 has 15 residues. V was clipped by 6 bases and J by 0 bases, with 12 bases between them.

The V and J genes are TRBV19 and TRBJ1-1; 7 nucleotides match TRBD1. The CDR3 has 12 amino acids. Germline CDR1 and CDR2: LNHDA and SQIVND (reference sequence). V dropped 11 bases and J dropped 4; count of bases not matched to a gene: 7. The CDR3 DNA sequence: TGTGCCTCAGGAACAGGGGTCACTGAAGCTTTCTTT. This sequence encodes CASGTGVTEAFF.

For this clonotype: It may be a read error: a sequence one base away is much more abundant. The chain couples TRBV6-1 to TRBJ2-7; 10 bases agree with TRBD2. V trimming: 11 bases; J trimming: 1 base; junction bases outside the gene matches: 11. CDR1 is MNHNS, CDR2 SASEGT, per germline. The CDR3 has 15 residues. CDR3 nucleotides: TGTGCCGGCATGGAGCAACTAGCGGGGTCCTACGAGCAGTACTTC. Amino acid sequence: CAGMEQLAGSYEQYF.

The table lists this clonotype with many counts. V and J are TRBV5-1 and TRBJ2-3; 7 bases line up with TRBD2. The V gene's germline CDR1 is SGHRS and CDR2 YFSETQ. The trim removed 3 bases at V and 2 bases at J, leaving 3 bases unmatched. CDR3 length equals 14 residues. The CDR3, as DNA: TGCGCCAGCAGCTCAAGCGGGGTCACAGATACGCAGTATTTT. It codes for CASSSSGVTDTQYF.

V is TRBV19 and J is TRBJ1-1; D is ambiguous. Per germline, CDR1 LNHDA and CDR2 SQIVND (reference sequence). CDR3 length: 15 amino acids. V lost 6 bases and J 6 bases, leaving 20 bases between the germline ends. The CDR3 DNA follows: TGTGCCAGTAGCCATACCCAGGAGCCAGGCGCTGAAGCTTTCTTT. This sequence encodes CASSHTQEPGAEAFF.

This chain joins TRBV5-1 and TRBJ1-2, with TRBD1 as a possible D gene (6 bases). Trimming cost V 4 bases and J 7 bases, with 20 bases left between them. Germline V gene lookup returns CDR1 SGHRS and CDR2 YFSETQ. The CDR3 spans 15 residues. CDR3 sequence reads: CASSPQDRAPGGYTF. CDR3 in DNA: TGCGCCAGCAGCCCCCAGGACAGAGCACCGGGTGGCTACACCTTC.

This clonotype came up a few times. The chain links TRBV9 to TRBJ2-7; D possibly corresponds to TRBD2 (7 bases). Trimming removed 0 bases at V and 0 bases at J, with 13 bases between. The CDR3 totals 16 residues. CDR1 SGDLS and CDR2 YYNGEE come from the germline V gene. CDR3 protein: CASSVGGGASSYEQYF. As DNA, the CDR3 is TGTGCCAGCAGCGTAGGCGGGGGCGCTAGCTCCTACGAGCAGTACTTC.

The rearrangement links TRBV30 to TRBJ1-5; D perhaps matches TRBD1 (5 bases). Germline CDR1 is GTSNPN and CDR2 is SVGIG (reference sequence). Trimming removed 3 bases at V and 9 bases at J, with 18 bases between. The CDR3 extends over 14 amino acids. The CDR3 nucleotides read TGTGCCTGGAGCTCTGGGACGGCGTATTCGCCCCAGCATTTT. This translates into CAWSSGTAYSPQHF.

As regards this clonotype: A much larger clone lies one base from this, so it may be a read error. The rearrangement links TRBV13 to TRBJ2-5; 9 nucleotides match TRBD2. Germline lookup yields CDR1 PRHDT and CDR2 FYEKMQ (reference sequence). This CDR3 comprises 13 residues. Trimming cost V 6 bases and J 11 bases; bases outside gene matches: 10. The CDR3 DNA follows: TGTGCCAGCAGGCTAGCGGGAACTAAAGAGCAGTACTTC. Amino acids: CASRLAGTKEQYF.

The V gene is TRBV19, the J gene TRBJ1-4, with 9 bases identical to TRBD1. The CDR3 covers 15 residues. V dropped 7 bases and J dropped 3; count of bases not matched to a gene: 6. CDR1 and CDR2 (germline): LNHDA, SQIVND (reference sequence). Here the CDR3 reads CASTPDRGSNEKLFF. CDR3 DNA: TGTGCCAGTACCCCGGACAGGGGATCTAATGAAAAACTGTTTTTT.

This clonotype has a count of ten or more. The V call is TRBV28, the J call TRBJ1-1, with 8 bases aligning to TRBD1. The germline CDR1 and CDR2 sequences are MDHEN and SYDVKM. The CDR3 loop spans 15 amino acids. Trimming took 5 bases from V and 2 from J; bases not matched to a gene: 7. Here the CDR3 reads CASSPRQGFNTEAFF. The CDR3 DNA reads TGTGCCAGCAGTCCGCGACAGGGGTTCAACACTGAAGCTTTCTTT.

This clonotype was detected ten times or more. The rearrangement links TRBV29-1 to TRBJ2-5; D gene ambiguous. Per germline, CDR1 SQVTM and CDR2 ANQGSEA. V lost 8 bases, J lost 2 bases, and 9 bases lay in between. The CDR3 runs to 11 residues. CDR3 sequence reads: CSCLWQETQYF. DNA for the CDR3: TGCAGCTGTTTATGGCAAGAGACCCAGTACTTC.

The chain uses TRBV19 and TRBJ2-1, with D hard to call. In germline, CDR1 is LNHDA, CDR2 SQIVND (reference sequence). Trimming took 5 bases from V and 0 from J, leaving 11 bases between them. The CDR3 has 15 residues. For the CDR3, the DNA is TGTGCCAGTAGTGTAGGCGCGAGCTCCTACAATGAGCAGTTCTTC. The encoded protein is CASSVGASSYNEQFF.